This TCR beta chain was retrieved from a study of blood T cell repertoires in COVID-19. As for the study in general: Acute-phase and convalescent COVID-19 samples originated in the United States, Italy and Spain. Sample material is recorded as cDNA or gDNA derived from T cells, B-cell-depleted T cells, or PBMCs.

Germline CDR1 reads GTSNPN; CDR2 reads SVGIG (reference sequence). This CDR3 region has 12 residues. V was trimmed by 0 bases and J by 7 bases, leaving 9 bases between them. Cohort placement rested on clinical history that participants reported themselves. Per the original methods: Cell counts per sample came from amplifying reference gene primers. The protocol was immunoSEQ multiplex PCR, while the TCRdb copy is restricted to in-frame clones and leaves out a portion. V, J and clone size are taken as reported in that table, and D and trimming were inferred from the DNA itself. The sample contains more than 300,000 clones, 90% of which appear only once. Only one count was recorded for this clone.

This clonotype was obtained from a woman aged 30 to 39 who had been exposed to COVID-19. Sequenced: PBMCs or T cells enriched from blood (not recorded which). The rearrangement joins TRBV30 to TRBJ1-1; D might be TRBD1 (5 bases). The CDR3 bases are TGTGCCTGGAGTGTAGGGGTGGATGAAGCTTTCTTT. It codes for CAWSVGVDEAFF.